The clone carrying this TCR beta chain was picked up many times. This record comes from a study of neurological immune-mediated disorders. The germline V and J ends were trimmed by 5 bases and 2 bases, with 16 bases remaining between them. This CDR3 comprises 16 residues. TCRdb recomputed calls from the 5' RACE reads with MiXCR, one row per CDR3 protein. The repertoire holds 100,000 to 150,000 distinct CDR3 sequences, with about 3.2% as singletons. The sequence came from a woman aged 25 to 39 with multiple sclerosis. The specimen was PBMCs. This chain connects TRBV12-3 or TRBV12-4 to TRBJ2-1; TRBD1 or TRBD2 may be the D gene (5 bases each). The CDR3 DNA follows: TGTGCCAGCAGTCTCCCGGGACCCACTACCTACAATGAGCAGTTCTTC. Amino acids: CASSLPGPTTYNEQFF.